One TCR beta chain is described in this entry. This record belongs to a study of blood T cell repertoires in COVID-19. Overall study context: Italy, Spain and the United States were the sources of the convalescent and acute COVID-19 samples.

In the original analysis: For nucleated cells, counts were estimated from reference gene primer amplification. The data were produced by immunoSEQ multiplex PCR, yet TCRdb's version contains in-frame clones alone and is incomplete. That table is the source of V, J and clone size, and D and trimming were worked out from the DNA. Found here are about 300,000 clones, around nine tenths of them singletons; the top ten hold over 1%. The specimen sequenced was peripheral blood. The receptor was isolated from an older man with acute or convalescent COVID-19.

CDR3 DNA sequence: TGTGCCACCAGTGATTTTGGACAGGGGTATGAGACCCAGTACTTC. Protein: CATSDFGQGYETQYF. The rearrangement links TRBV24-1 to TRBJ2-5, with 9 bases aligning to TRBD1. The CDR3 runs 15 residues. Germline CDR1 is KGHDR and CDR2 is SFDVKD. With 1 base clipped from V and 5 bases from J, the junction kept 4 bases outside the gene matches.